The rows below give T cell receptor beta chains drawn from one sample of a study of T-cell reconstitution after alpha-beta-depleted transplantation in children. TCRdb re-called the PCR reads with MiXCR, one entry per CDR3 protein. Among some 81,000 distinct CDR3 sequences listed, 14% were seen once. Sequenced material: PBMCs, mostly from graft donor cells, taken 180 days after TCRalphabeta/CD19-depleted stem cell transplant. The receptors derive from a male patient aged 2-10 years who had a stem cell transplant for acute lymphoblastic leukemia, so the T cells may come from the graft donor. Both conserved end residues are part of each CDR3. The D gene is left open where the match is weak. Size is stated for part of the rows, as once, few or many counts, or as a class when the clone is expanded.

clone_size: many; v_call: TRBV4-3; d_call: .; j_call: TRBJ2-5; cdr3_aa: CASSQDQGETQYF; cdr3_nt: TGCGCCAGCAGCCAGGACCAGGGGGAGACCCAGTACTTC
clone_size: few; v_call: TRBV10-3; d_call: TRBD1; j_call: TRBJ1-1; cdr3_aa: CAMGTRQGAGEAFF; cdr3_nt: TGTGCCATGGGAACTCGACAGGGGGCAGGTGAAGCTTTCTTT
clone_size: few; v_call: TRBV7-2; d_call: .; j_call: TRBJ2-7; cdr3_aa: CASALVFYEQYF; cdr3_nt: TGTGCCAGCGCCCTCGTTTTCTACGAGCAGTACTTC
clone_size: few; v_call: TRBV7-2; d_call: .; j_call: TRBJ1-2; cdr3_aa: CASSPHNLIF; cdr3_nt: TGTGCCAGCAGCCCCCACAACCTTATCTTC
clone_size: few; v_call: TRBV7-2; d_call: .; j_call: TRBJ1-5; cdr3_aa: CASSLVYNNQPQHF; cdr3_nt: TGTGCCAGCAGCTTAGTGTACAATAATCAGCCCCAGCATTTT
clone_size: medium-sized; v_call: TRBV9; d_call: .; j_call: TRBJ2-1; cdr3_aa: CASSPRGIGINNEQFF; cdr3_nt: TGTGCCAGCAGCCCTAGGGGTATCGGAATCAACAATGAGCAGTTCTTC
clone_size: .; v_call: TRBV11-3; d_call: TRBD2; j_call: TRBJ2-1; cdr3_aa: CASSLGSGYHNEQFF; cdr3_nt: TGTGCCAGCAGCTTAGGTAGCGGGTATCACAATGAGCAGTTCTTC
clone_size: few; v_call: TRBV7-2; d_call: .; j_call: TRBJ1-6; cdr3_aa: CASHRHPNSPLHF; cdr3_nt: TGTGCCAGCCATAGGCACCCCAATTCACCCCTCCACTTT
clone_size: .; v_call: TRBV7-2; d_call: .; j_call: TRBJ1-4; cdr3_aa: CASKMGSKGGPNEKLFF; cdr3_nt: TGTGCCAGCAAAATGGGGTCGAAGGGGGGACCTAATGAAAAACTGTTTTTT
clone_size: many; v_call: TRBV5-1; d_call: TRBD1; j_call: TRBJ1-2; cdr3_aa: CASSMGGQGYGYTF; cdr3_nt: TGCGCCAGCAGCATGGGAGGACAGGGATATGGCTACACCTTC
clone_size: few; v_call: TRBV11-2; d_call: TRBD1; j_call: TRBJ2-3; cdr3_aa: CASSLLPSGQGYSDTQYF; cdr3_nt: TGTGCCAGCAGCTTATTGCCCTCGGGACAGGGGTATTCAGATACGCAGTATTTT
clone_size: .; v_call: TRBV7-6; d_call: .; j_call: TRBJ2-7; cdr3_aa: CASSWGLYSYEQYF; cdr3_nt: TGTGCCAGCAGCTGGGGACTTTACTCCTACGAGCAGTACTTC
clone_size: .; v_call: TRBV27; d_call: .; j_call: TRBJ1-1; cdr3_aa: CASSLSPRVTEAFF; cdr3_nt: TGTGCCAGCAGTTTATCACCCCGAGTCACTGAAGCTTTCTTT
clone_size: few; v_call: TRBV6-5; d_call: .; j_call: TRBJ2-5; cdr3_aa: CASSYVDRETQYF; cdr3_nt: TGTGCCAGCAGTTACGTGGATCGAGAGACCCAGTACTTC
clone_size: .; v_call: TRBV28; d_call: .; j_call: TRBJ2-2; cdr3_aa: CASSLRGTELFF; cdr3_nt: TGTGCCAGCAGTTTACGGGGGACGGAGCTGTTTTTT
clone_size: many; v_call: TRBV12-3/TRBV12-4; d_call: .; j_call: TRBJ2-7; cdr3_aa: CASSLFAGAYEQYF; cdr3_nt: TGTGCCAGCAGTTTATTCGCAGGGGCCTACGAGCAGTACTTC
clone_size: few; v_call: TRBV11-1; d_call: TRBD1; j_call: TRBJ1-3; cdr3_aa: CASSSPRDRDLISGNTIYF; cdr3_nt: TGTGCCAGCAGCTCACCCCGGGACAGGGACCTCATCTCTGGAAACACCATATATTTT
clone_size: few; v_call: TRBV10-3; d_call: TRBD2; j_call: TRBJ2-7; cdr3_aa: CAISDGRDPYEQYF; cdr3_nt: TGTGCCATCAGTGATGGGAGGGATCCCTACGAGCAGTACTTC
clone_size: .; v_call: TRBV30; d_call: .; j_call: TRBJ1-5; cdr3_aa: CAWTKGGSRTQHF; cdr3_nt: TGTGCCTGGACTAAAGGGGGGAGCCGGACCCAGCATTTT
clone_size: many; v_call: TRBV27; d_call: .; j_call: TRBJ1-2; cdr3_aa: CASSLRGLGGGYTF; cdr3_nt: TGTGCCAGCAGTTTAAGGGGTCTCGGTGGTGGCTACACCTTC
clone_size: .; v_call: TRBV20-1; d_call: .; j_call: TRBJ2-7; cdr3_aa: CSLIRTLSYEQYF; cdr3_nt: TGCAGCCTAATTCGGACGCTCTCCTACGAGCAGTACTTC
clone_size: .; v_call: TRBV20-1; d_call: TRBD1; j_call: TRBJ1-2; cdr3_aa: CSASSGEGASYGYTF; cdr3_nt: TGCAGTGCTAGTTCAGGGGAGGGGGCATCCTATGGCTACACCTTC
clone_size: .; v_call: TRBV13; d_call: .; j_call: TRBJ2-5; cdr3_aa: CASTLSPPVQETQYF; cdr3_nt: TGTGCCAGCACCCTATCCCCTCCGGTACAAGAGACCCAGTACTTC
clone_size: few; v_call: TRBV7-3; d_call: .; j_call: TRBJ2-2; cdr3_aa: CASSLGLGNTGELFF; cdr3_nt: TGTGCCAGCAGCTTAGGGCTGGGGAACACCGGGGAGCTGTTTTTT
clone_size: .; v_call: TRBV27; d_call: .; j_call: TRBJ2-4; cdr3_aa: CASSLRAPGHQAKNIQYF; cdr3_nt: TGTGCCAGCAGTTTAAGGGCACCCGGACACCAAGCCAAAAACATTCAGTACTTC
clone_size: few; v_call: TRBV7-6; d_call: .; j_call: TRBJ2-1; cdr3_aa: CASSLVQGSVDTTGKDEQFF; cdr3_nt: TGTGCCAGCAGCTTAGTTCAGGGAAGTGTGGACACAACAGGGAAGGATGAGCAGTTCTTC
clone_size: few; v_call: TRBV11-2; d_call: .; j_call: TRBJ2-7; cdr3_aa: CASSPPVPKFLRNVSYEQYF; cdr3_nt: TGTGCCAGCAGCCCCCCTGTCCCGAAGTTTCTGCGTAATGTCTCCTACGAGCAGTACTTC
clone_size: .; v_call: TRBV4-2; d_call: TRBD2; j_call: TRBJ2-1; cdr3_aa: CASSQDLAGREDEQFF; cdr3_nt: TGTGCCAGCAGCCAAGATCTAGCGGGGAGGGAAGATGAGCAGTTCTTC
clone_size: .; v_call: TRBV10-3; d_call: .; j_call: TRBJ1-2; cdr3_aa: CAISDLVRSYTF; cdr3_nt: TGTGCCATCAGTGATCTAGTAAGAAGCTACACCTTC
clone_size: .; v_call: TRBV27; d_call: TRBD1; j_call: TRBJ1-6; cdr3_aa: CASSLSYRGSPLHF; cdr3_nt: TGTGCCAGCAGTTTATCCTACAGGGGTTCACCCCTCCACTTT
clone_size: .; v_call: TRBV6-2/TRBV6-3; d_call: .; j_call: TRBJ2-7; cdr3_aa: CASSAGTFDEQYF; cdr3_nt: TGTGCCAGCAGTGCCGGGACTTTTGACGAGCAGTACTTC
clone_size: many; v_call: TRBV12-3/TRBV12-4; d_call: .; j_call: TRBJ1-5; cdr3_aa: CASSLREYNQPQHF; cdr3_nt: TGTGCCAGCAGTTTGCGGGAGTACAATCAGCCCCAGCATTTT
clone_size: .; v_call: TRBV3-1; d_call: .; j_call: TRBJ1-1; cdr3_aa: CASSQRFGDGSPKNTEAFF; cdr3_nt: TGTGCCAGCAGCCAAAGATTTGGGGACGGATCCCCTAAGAACACTGAAGCTTTCTTT
clone_size: many; v_call: TRBV5-1; d_call: .; j_call: TRBJ1-1; cdr3_aa: CASRNRGRGKNSEAFF; cdr3_nt: TGCGCCAGCAGAAACAGAGGTCGAGGAAAGAACTCTGAAGCTTTCTTT
clone_size: many; v_call: TRBV20-1; d_call: TRBD1; j_call: TRBJ1-6; cdr3_aa: CSARLTGRGSSPLHF; cdr3_nt: TGCAGTGCTAGATTGACAGGGCGAGGGAGTTCACCCCTCCACTTT
clone_size: many; v_call: TRBV20-1; d_call: .; j_call: TRBJ2-7; cdr3_aa: CSASVEGVSYEQYF; cdr3_nt: TGCAGTGCTAGTGTGGAAGGGGTCTCCTACGAGCAGTACTTC
clone_size: many; v_call: TRBV29-1; d_call: .; j_call: TRBJ2-7; cdr3_aa: CSVESAYEQYF; cdr3_nt: TGCAGCGTTGAAAGTGCCTACGAGCAGTACTTC
clone_size: many; v_call: TRBV4-2; d_call: .; j_call: TRBJ1-2; cdr3_aa: CASSQKRGINYGYTF; cdr3_nt: TGTGCCAGCAGCCAAAAACGGGGGATTAACTATGGCTACACCTTC
clone_size: few; v_call: TRBV5-1; d_call: .; j_call: TRBJ2-1; cdr3_aa: CASSLVASYNEQFF; cdr3_nt: TGCGCCAGCAGCTTAGTAGCTTCCTACAATGAGCAGTTCTTC
clone_size: many; v_call: TRBV4-2; d_call: .; j_call: TRBJ2-3; cdr3_aa: CASSQNSGGSQGHTQYF; cdr3_nt: TGTGCCAGCAGCCAGAACTCGGGTGGGTCCCAGGGGCATACGCAGTATTTT
clone_size: few; v_call: TRBV10-3; d_call: TRBD1; j_call: TRBJ1-4; cdr3_aa: CANPDREGEKLFF; cdr3_nt: TGTGCCAACCCCGACAGGGAGGGTGAAAAACTGTTTTTT
clone_size: .; v_call: TRBV5-1; d_call: .; j_call: TRBJ2-1; cdr3_aa: CASSLLGQRSSGEQFF; cdr3_nt: TGCGCCAGCAGCTTGCTGGGACAAAGGAGCAGTGGTGAGCAGTTCTTC
clone_size: .; v_call: TRBV7-2; d_call: TRBD1; j_call: TRBJ2-1; cdr3_aa: CASSSTGQGGGEQFF; cdr3_nt: TGTGCCAGCAGCTCTACGGGACAGGGGGGGGGAGAGCAGTTCTTC